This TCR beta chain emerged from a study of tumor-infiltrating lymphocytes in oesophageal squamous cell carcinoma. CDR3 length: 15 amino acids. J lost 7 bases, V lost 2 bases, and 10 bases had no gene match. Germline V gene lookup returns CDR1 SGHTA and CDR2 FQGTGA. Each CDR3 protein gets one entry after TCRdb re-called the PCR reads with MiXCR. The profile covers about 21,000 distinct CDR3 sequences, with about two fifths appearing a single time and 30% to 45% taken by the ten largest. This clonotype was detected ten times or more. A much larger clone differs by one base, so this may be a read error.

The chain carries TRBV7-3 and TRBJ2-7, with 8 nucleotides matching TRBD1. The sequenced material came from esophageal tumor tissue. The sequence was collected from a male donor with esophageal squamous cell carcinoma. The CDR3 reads CASSLPGTGHNEQYF. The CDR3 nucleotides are TGTGCCAGCAGCTTACCCGGGACAGGTCACAATGAGCAGTACTTC.